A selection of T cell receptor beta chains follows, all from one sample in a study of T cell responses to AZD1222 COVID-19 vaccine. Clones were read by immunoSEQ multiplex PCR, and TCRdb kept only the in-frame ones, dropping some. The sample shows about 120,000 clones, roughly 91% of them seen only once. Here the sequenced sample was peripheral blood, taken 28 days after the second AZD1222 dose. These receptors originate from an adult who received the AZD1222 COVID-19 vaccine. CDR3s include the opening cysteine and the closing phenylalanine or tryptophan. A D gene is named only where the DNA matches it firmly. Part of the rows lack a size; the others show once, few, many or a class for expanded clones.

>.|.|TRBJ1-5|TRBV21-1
CASRKGGSPGHQPQHF
TGTGCCAGCAGAAAAGGAGGGTCCCCTGGGCATCAGCCCCAGCATTTT
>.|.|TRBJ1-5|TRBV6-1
CASSDALDGNQPQHF
TGTGCCAGCAGTGACGCCTTAGACGGCAATCAGCCCCAGCATTTT
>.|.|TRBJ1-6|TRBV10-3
CAISESILRQENSPLHF
TGTGCCATCAGTGAGTCGATTTTGAGACAGGAAAATTCACCCCTCCACTTT
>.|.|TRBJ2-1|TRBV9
CASSAQDTSYNEQFF
TGTGCCAGCAGCGCCCAGGACACCTCCTACAATGAGCAGTTCTTC
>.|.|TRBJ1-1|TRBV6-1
CASSESRDPTEAFF
TGTGCCAGCAGTGAATCAAGAGACCCCACTGAAGCTTTCTTT
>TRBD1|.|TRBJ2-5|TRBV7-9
CASSLRQGDQETQYF
TGTGCCAGCAGCCTTCGACAGGGAGACCAAGAGACCCAGTACTTC
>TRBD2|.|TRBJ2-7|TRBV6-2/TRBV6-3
CASSYAGGYLREQYF
TGTGCCAGCAGTTACGCGGGAGGCTATCTGAGAGAGCAGTACTTC
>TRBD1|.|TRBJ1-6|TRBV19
CASSIGTGDSPLHF
TGTGCCAGTAGTATTGGGACAGGGGATTCACCCCTCCACTTT
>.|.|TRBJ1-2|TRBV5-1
CASSLLQDTGYTF
TGCGCCAGCAGCTTGCTACAGGACACTGGCTACACCTTC
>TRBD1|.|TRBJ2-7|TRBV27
CASGQGWHEQYF
TGTGCCAGCGGACAGGGATGGCACGAGCAGTACTTC
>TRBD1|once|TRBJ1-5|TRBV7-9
CASSEGTVYNQPQHF
TGTGCCAGCAGCGAAGGGACAGTTTACAATCAGCCCCAGCATTTT
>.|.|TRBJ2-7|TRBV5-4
CASSLSKARGLEQYF
TGTGCCAGCAGCTTGTCTAAGGCGAGGGGGTTGGAGCAGTACTTC
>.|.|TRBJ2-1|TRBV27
CATLGRAPHNEQFF
TGTGCCACCTTGGGACGCGCCCCCCACAATGAGCAGTTCTTC
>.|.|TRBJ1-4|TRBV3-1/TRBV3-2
CASSQGSRYPNEKLFF
TGTGCCAGCAGCCAAGGCAGCAGATATCCTAATGAAAAACTGTTTTTT
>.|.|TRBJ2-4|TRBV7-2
CASSLQGRVKNIQYF
TGTGCCAGCAGCCTCCAGGGTCGGGTCAAAAACATTCAGTACTTC
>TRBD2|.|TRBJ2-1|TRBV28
CASSWPSGGAYNEQFF
TGTGCCAGCAGTTGGCCTAGCGGGGGGGCCTACAATGAGCAGTTCTTC
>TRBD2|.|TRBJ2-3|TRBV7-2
CASSFSGKPTDTQYF
TGTGCCAGCAGCTTCAGCGGGAAACCCACAGATACGCAGTATTTT
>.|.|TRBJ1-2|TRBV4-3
CASSQQGIYGYTF
TGCGCCAGCAGCCAACAGGGGATCTATGGCTACACCTTC
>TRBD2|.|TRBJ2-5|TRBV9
CASSVGALAEETQYF
TGTGCCAGCAGCGTAGGGGCTCTAGCGGAAGAGACCCAGTACTTC
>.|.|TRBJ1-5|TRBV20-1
CSAGGGQPQHF
TGCAGTGCGGGGGGGGGACAGCCCCAGCATTTT
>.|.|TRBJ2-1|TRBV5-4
CASSHLGAYNEQFF
TGTGCCAGCAGCCATTTGGGCGCGTACAATGAGCAGTTCTTC
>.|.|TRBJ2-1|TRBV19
CASRYSQVNEQFF
TGTGCCAGTAGATATAGCCAAGTCAATGAGCAGTTCTTC
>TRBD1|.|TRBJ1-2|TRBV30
CAWSVGGIGGQDGYTF
TGTGCCTGGAGTGTAGGAGGGATCGGGGGACAGGATGGCTACACCTTC
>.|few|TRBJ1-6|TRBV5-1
CASSLAGRGAGNNSPLHF
TGCGCCAGCAGCTTGGCCGGGCGGGGCGCAGGAAATAATTCACCCCTCCACTTT
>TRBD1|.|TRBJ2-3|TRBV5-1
CASSLGQGVRDTQYF
TGCGCCAGCAGCCTGGGACAGGGGGTGAGAGATACGCAGTATTTT
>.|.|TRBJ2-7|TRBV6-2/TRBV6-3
CASSSDQQGGYEQYF
TGTGCCAGCAGTTCGGATCAACAGGGAGGTTACGAGCAGTACTTC
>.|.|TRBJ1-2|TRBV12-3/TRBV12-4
CASSEGRGYGYTF
TGTGCCAGCAGTGAGGGCAGGGGCTATGGCTACACCTTC
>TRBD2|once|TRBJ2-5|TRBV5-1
CASSLAGGDHQETQYF
TGCGCCAGCAGCTTGGCCGGGGGGGATCACCAAGAGACCCAGTACTTC